This T cell receptor beta chain was sequenced for a study of cytotoxic CD8 clonotypes in ibrutinib-treated CLL. This table comes from immunoSEQ multiplex PCR, and its TCRdb copy is limited to in-frame clones, with some not included. The sample lists fewer than 55,000 clones, roughly three fifths seen once, with 25% to 30% in the top ten. Trimming pared 0 bases from V and 1 base from J, leaving 4 bases between. Germline lookup yields CDR1 SGHNT and CDR2 YYREEE (reference sequence). CDR3 length: 13 amino acids. The sequences come from PBMCs, collected after 24 months of ibrutinib treatment. The chain combines TRBV5-4 with TRBJ1-1; D call uncertain. The sequence was obtained from a human donor with chronic lymphocytic leukemia. This CDR3 is CASSLVANTEAFF. For the CDR3, the DNA is TGTGCCAGCAGCTTGGTGGCGAACACTGAAGCTTTCTTT.